This T cell receptor beta chain derives from a study of blood T cell repertoires in COVID-19. Across the whole study: COVID-19 samples collected from the United States, Italy and Spain covered acute and convalescent phases. Sources were T cells, B-cell-depleted T cells, or PBMCs; the material itself was cDNA or gDNA.

Those enrolled in Seattle joined during active infection and were followed longitudinally afterward. Germline-derived CDR1 and CDR2 are MNHNS and SASEGT. The CDR3 covers 16 residues. Unmatched junction bases numbered 5, after V lost 4 bases and J lost 0 bases. As processed by the authors: For nucleated cells, counts were estimated from reference gene primer amplification. Sequencing was performed with immunoSEQ multiplex PCR; in TCRdb, only in-frame clones are kept and a portion is missing. V, J and clone size reflect that table, while D and trimming were determined from the DNA. The sample yields about 350,000 clones, roughly nine tenths seen once.

Material: peripheral blood. The TCR was taken from a woman aged 60-75 years with COVID-19, enrolled during active disease. This chain uses TRBV6-1 with TRBJ1-1; 10 bases fit TRBD1. The CDR3 spells CASSGGTGVLNTEAFF. In DNA, the CDR3 is TGTGCCAGCAGTGGGGGGACAGGGGTTTTGAACACTGAAGCTTTCTTT.